Below, 29 T cell receptor beta chains from the same sample are listed, as sequenced in a study of T cell responses to AZD1222 COVID-19 vaccine. Assay used: immunoSEQ multiplex PCR; TCRdb lists only in-frame clones, some missing. The repertoire holds 150,000 or so clones, around nine tenths seen once, with 2.6% in the top ten. Sequenced material: peripheral blood, taken on day 0 of AZD1222 vaccination. Receptors were obtained from an adult in good health.

The rearrangement joins TRBV11-1 to TRBJ2-7; the match to TRBD1 covers 8 bases. Germline V gene lookup returns CDR1 SGHAT and CDR2 FQDESV (reference sequence). Trimming at V came to 0 bases and at J to 4 bases, leaving 2 bases not matched to a gene. This CDR3 has 14 residues. The CDR3, as DNA: TGTGCCAGCAGCTTAGCCCGGGACAGGTACGAGCAGTACTTC. Amino acid sequence: CASSLARDRYEQYF.

The chain couples TRBV4-2 to TRBJ2-7, with 9 bases matching TRBD2. CDR3 length equals 14 residues. Germline V CDR1 and CDR2: LGHNA, YNFKEQ. Trimming at V came to 5 bases and at J to 0 bases, leaving 2 bases not matched to a gene. CDR3 loop: CASSAGGDSYEQYF. The CDR3 coding sequence is TGTGCCAGCAGCGCGGGAGGGGACTCCTACGAGCAGTACTTC.

This clone occurred once. V and J are TRBV5-4 and TRBJ1-2; D not resolved. Germline V gene sequence: CDR1 SGHNT, CDR2 YYREEE (reference sequence). Trimming took 3 bases from V and 4 from J, leaving 10 bases between them. The CDR3 loop spans 13 amino acids. CDR3 sequence reads: CASSSTLAYGYTF. The CDR3 coding sequence is TGTGCCAGCAGCTCGACTCTCGCCTATGGCTACACCTTC.

The chain uses TRBV6-6 and TRBJ2-1, with 10 bases fitting TRBD2. The CDR3 loop spans 16 amino acids. The V segment lost 0 bases and the J segment 12 bases; nucleotides outside the gene matches: 11. Germline CDR1 MNHNY, CDR2 SVGAGI (reference sequence). The CDR3 region is CASSYSGAGGPETQFF. CDR3 DNA sequence: TGTGCCAGCAGTTACTCGGGAGCGGGAGGGCCGGAAACGCAGTTCTTC.

This chain uses TRBV7-6 with TRBJ2-1; a weak D match, TRBD1 (5 bases). Germline CDR1 and CDR2: SGHVS and FNYEAQ. V was clipped by 8 bases and J by 6 bases, with 17 bases between them. This CDR3 spans 14 amino acids. The CDR3 here is CASGPLGLLNEQFF. CDR3 nucleotide sequence: TGTGCCAGCGGGCCATTGGGGCTTCTCAATGAGCAGTTCTTC.

The rearrangement links TRBV10-3 to TRBJ1-2; no clear D gene. Trimming removed 8 bases from V and 4 bases from J, with 11 bases in between. CDR1 is ENHRY, CDR2 SYGVKD, per germline. The CDR3 sequence is 12 residues long. CDR3 sequence (DNA): TGTGCCATCCAAGAAGGGCTCTATGGCTACACCTTC. Amino acids: CAIQEGLYGYTF.

V is TRBV28 and J is TRBJ1-2; no clear D gene. Between the trimmed V and J ends, which lost 4 bases and 3 bases, there was a span of 12 bases. Germline CDR1 and CDR2: MDHEN and SYDVKM. There are 14 residues in the CDR3. CDR3 loop: CASSSAGRDYGYTF. The CDR3, as DNA: TGTGCCAGCAGTTCGGCCGGGCGGGACTATGGCTACACCTTC.

This clone was observed a single time. The rearrangement links TRBV6-6 to TRBJ2-1; TRBD1 agrees at 7 bases. The CDR3 covers 15 residues. CDR1 is MNHNY, CDR2 SVGAGI, per germline (reference sequence). V shed 6 bases and J 3 bases; nucleotides not matched to a gene: 8. The CDR3 nucleotides read TGTGCCAGCAGCTATAGACAGGGTAACTACAATGAGCAGTTCTTC. This sequence encodes CASSYRQGNYNEQFF.

The chain carries TRBV25-1 and TRBJ1-1; no reliable D call. The germline V and J ends were trimmed by 0 bases and 3 bases, with 5 bases remaining between them. Germline V CDR1 and CDR2: MGHDK, SYGVNS. This CDR3 has 13 residues. CDR3 region: CASSEYDDTEAFF. For the CDR3, the DNA is TGTGCCAGCAGTGAATATGACGACACTGAAGCTTTCTTT.

The chain employs TRBV28 and TRBJ1-2, with D unclear. Germline V gene sequence: CDR1 MDHEN, CDR2 SYDVKM. The CDR3 is made up of 13 amino acids. Trimming removed 8 bases at V and 1 base at J, with 11 bases between. In nucleotides, the CDR3 is TGTGCCAGCTTTGCTGGGATTAACTATGGCTACACCTTC. This translates into CASFAGINYGYTF.

This rearrangement joins TRBV25-1 to TRBJ2-2; the D gene is possibly TRBD2 (6 bases). Per the germline V gene, CDR1 is MGHDK and CDR2 is SYGVNS. Trimming took 2 bases from V and 1 from J, leaving 8 bases between them. The CDR3 has 15 residues. Here the CDR3 DNA reads TGTGCCAGCAGTGAAAGCGGGCGGAACACCGGGGAGCTGTTTTTT. It encodes CASSESGRNTGELFF.

The V and J genes are TRBV4-2 and TRBJ2-7; D possibly corresponds to TRBD1 (6 bases). Trimming left V 4 bases short and J 4 bases short, with 14 bases between. CDR1 and CDR2 (germline): LGHNA, YNFKEQ. CDR3 length equals 14 residues. The CDR3: CASSPGVGPYEQYF. The CDR3 DNA sequence: TGTGCCAGCAGCCCAGGGGTTGGGCCTTACGAGCAGTACTTC.

This chain joins TRBV5-1 and TRBJ2-1, with 8 bases identical to TRBD1. The germline gives CDR1 SGHRS, CDR2 YFSETQ. The CDR3 contains 16 residues. After removal of 0 bases from V and 6 bases from J, the junction contained 8 bases not matched to a gene. CDR3 DNA: TGCGCCAGCAGCTTGGCCGACAGGGGACGGTTCAATGAGCAGTTCTTC. Encoded protein: CASSLADRGRFNEQFF.

This clone was seen only once. The chain has TRBV7-8 and TRBJ2-2; D possibly corresponds to TRBD1 (6 bases). Germline assignment: CDR1 SGHVS and CDR2 FQNEAQ. Trimming took off 2 bases at V and 8 bases at J, with 6 bases between the two ends. The CDR3 sequence is 12 residues long. This CDR3 reads CASSLQGGELFF. CDR3 sequence (DNA): TGTGCCAGCAGCTTACAGGGGGGGGAGCTGTTTTTT.

The chain couples TRBV9 to TRBJ2-3; D is perhaps TRBD1 (6 bases). Germline lookup yields CDR1 SGDLS and CDR2 YYNGEE. V dropped 0 bases and J dropped 3 bases, with 14 bases sitting between them. The CDR3 runs 16 residues. In DNA, the CDR3 is TGTGCCAGCAGCGTAGCCCCAATACAGGGTACAGATACGCAGTATTTT. It is translated as CASSVAPIQGTDTQYF. Looking up the rest from reference TRBV9 and TRBJ2-3 gives the full variable domain: DSGVTQTPKHLITATGQRVTLRCSPRSGDLSVYWYQQSLDQGLQFLIQYYNGEERAKGNILERFSAQQFPDLHSELNLSSLELGDSALYFCASSVAPIQGTDTQYFGPGTRLTVL.

The gene calls are TRBV11-3 and TRBJ2-1, with TRBD2 matching over 11 bases. Germline lookup yields CDR1 SGHNT and CDR2 YENEEA. The CDR3 contains 17 residues. With V trimmed by 1 base and J by 8 bases, 10 bases remained unmatched. The CDR3: CASSLGGTSGFLHEQFF. The CDR3 DNA reads as TGTGCCAGCAGCTTAGGGGGGACTAGCGGCTTCCTCCATGAGCAGTTCTTC.

The chain joins TRBV9 to TRBJ2-2; D is undetermined. Trimming removed 5 bases at V and 6 bases at J, with 11 bases between. Germline lookup yields CDR1 SGDLS and CDR2 YYNGEE. This CDR3 region has 13 residues. CDR3 DNA: TGTGCCAGCAGGGTACAAGGTTCCGGGGAGCTGTTTTTT. This translates into CASRVQGSGELFF.

In regard to this clone: Distinct nucleotide sequences in the sample also encode this CDR3. The rearrangement links TRBV9 to TRBJ2-3; TRBD2 agrees at 11 bases. V lost 2 bases and J lost 4; bases outside the gene matches: 3. The CDR3 has 15 amino acids. CDR1 is SGDLS, CDR2 YYNGEE, per germline. The CDR3 nucleotides are TGTGCCAGCAGCGTTAGCGGGAGGGGGGCAGATACGCAGTATTTT. It encodes CASSVSGRGADTQYF. The whole variable domain, filled in from reference TRBV9 and TRBJ2-3, reads DSGVTQTPKHLITATGQRVTLRCSPRSGDLSVYWYQQSLDQGLQFLIQYYNGEERAKGNILERFSAQQFPDLHSELNLSSLELGDSALYFCASSVSGRGADTQYFGPGTRLTVL.

About this clone itself: Other nucleotide sequences from this sample produce the same CDR3. This chain links TRBV5-1 with TRBJ1-1; 7 bases are a match to TRBD1. CDR3 size: 14 residues. V was pared by 0 bases and J by 1 base, with 0 bases of the junction left unmatched. The germline V gene encodes CDR1 SGHRS and CDR2 YFSETQ. The CDR3 region has the DNA TGCGCCAGCAGCTTGGCAGGGGGGAACACTGAAGCTTTCTTT. Encoded protein: CASSLAGGNTEAFF.

This chain uses TRBV19 with TRBJ2-3; unclear D gene. Trimming removed 3 bases at V and 0 bases at J, with 10 bases between. This CDR3 spans 15 amino acids. Germline V gives CDR1 LNHDA, CDR2 SQIVND (reference sequence). CDR3 sequence (DNA): TGTGCCAGTAGTATGGAAGAACCTAGCACAGATACGCAGTATTTT. Protein product: CASSMEEPSTDTQYF.

The V and J genes are TRBV10-3 and TRBJ2-1; TRBD2 agrees at 13 bases. The CDR3 is 17 amino acids. Germline V gene data show CDR1 as ENHRY and CDR2 as SYGVKD. The junction had 3 bases not matched to a gene; V was cut back by 4 bases and J by 0 bases. The CDR3 loop reads CAISGTSGSFSYNEQFF. The CDR3, as DNA: TGTGCCATCAGTGGGACTAGCGGGAGTTTCTCCTACAATGAGCAGTTCTTC.

The rearrangement joins TRBV27 to TRBJ2-3, with 7 bases identical to TRBD1. The CDR3 has 15 amino acids. V lost 3 bases, J lost 6 bases, and 9 bases stayed unmatched. Germline V CDR1 and CDR2: MNHEY, SMNVEV (reference sequence). CDR3 in amino acids: CASSFLQGLRDTQYF. The CDR3 DNA follows: TGTGCCAGCAGTTTCTTACAGGGGCTCAGGGATACGCAGTATTTT.

This clone was seen only once. The chain carries TRBV6-5 and TRBJ2-7; 8 bases agree with TRBD2. CDR3 length equals 13 residues. J was trimmed by 4 bases and V by 10 bases; bases with no gene match: 9. Germline V lookup: CDR1 MNHEY, CDR2 SVGAGI. CDR3 loop: CATESSGTYEQYF. DNA for the CDR3: TGTGCCACCGAGAGTAGCGGGACTTACGAGCAGTACTTC.

The chain's CDR3 is CASSSSRSWRAETQYF. The CDR3 coding sequence is TGTGCCAGTAGTTCCTCCCGGTCGTGGCGGGCAGAGACCCAGTACTTC. The chain carries TRBV19 and TRBJ2-5; D may be TRBD2 (5 bases). The V gene's germline CDR1 is LNHDA and CDR2 SQIVND (reference sequence). V lost 5 bases, J lost 4 bases, and 20 bases lay in between. There are 16 residues in the CDR3.

V and J are TRBV3-1 (or the pseudogene TRBV3-2) and TRBJ1-1; D remains ambiguous. V was trimmed by 4 bases and J by 3 bases, leaving 6 bases between them. The germline V gene encodes CDR1 LGHDT and CDR2 YNNKEL (reference sequence). The CDR3 spans 12 residues. CDR3 loop: CASSRRDTEAFF. CDR3 DNA: TGTGCCAGCAGCCGTCGAGACACTGAAGCTTTCTTT.

This clone was seen more than once but under ten times. Other DNA sequences in the same sample also yield this CDR3. The gene calls are TRBV6-2 or TRBV6-3 and TRBJ2-7, with D uncertain. V was clipped by 6 bases and J by 4 bases, with 7 bases between them. The CDR3 has 11 amino acids. Germline loops: CDR1 MNHEY, CDR2 SVGEGT. The chain's CDR3 is CASSQTYEQYF. CDR3 nucleotides: TGTGCCAGCAGCCAGACTTACGAGCAGTACTTC.

This sequence joins TRBV5-6 and TRBJ1-1, with TRBD1 matching 9 bases. Per the germline V gene, CDR1 is SGHDT and CDR2 is YYEEEE. The CDR3 totals 15 residues. V gave up 2 bases and J gave up 1 base; unmatched junction bases: 3. CDR3 nucleotides: TGTGCCAGCAGCTTACCGACAGGGGGGAACACTGAAGCTTTCTTT. It is translated as CASSLPTGGNTEAFF.

The chain couples TRBV7-2 to TRBJ2-3; tentatively, D is TRBD2 (5 bases). The V end was cut by 5 bases, the J end by 2 bases, with 11 bases between. The germline V gene encodes CDR1 SGHTA and CDR2 FQGNSA. This CDR3 is built from 14 residues. CDR3 sequence: CASSGPAATDTQYF. CDR3 nucleotide sequence: TGTGCCAGCAGCGGGCCAGCGGCCACAGATACGCAGTATTTT.

The chain carries TRBV6-2 or TRBV6-3 and TRBJ1-5, with 7 bases identical to TRBD1. Germline loops: CDR1 MNHEY, CDR2 SVGEGT. The CDR3 covers 15 residues. V was clipped by 5 bases and J by 2 bases; unmatched bases: 6. The CDR3 loop is CASSTPDRGNQPQHF. The CDR3 DNA is TGTGCCAGCAGTACCCCCGACAGGGGCAATCAGCCCCAGCATTTT.